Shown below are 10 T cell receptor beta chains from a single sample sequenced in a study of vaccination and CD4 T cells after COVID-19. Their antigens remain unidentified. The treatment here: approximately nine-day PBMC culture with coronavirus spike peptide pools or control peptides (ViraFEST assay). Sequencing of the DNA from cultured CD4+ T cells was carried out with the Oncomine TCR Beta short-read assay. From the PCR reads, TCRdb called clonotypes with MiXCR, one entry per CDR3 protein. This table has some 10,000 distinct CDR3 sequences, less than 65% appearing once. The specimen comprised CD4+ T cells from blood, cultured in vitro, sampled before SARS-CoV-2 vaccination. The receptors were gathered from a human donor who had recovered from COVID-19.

The CDR3 loop reads CSAEAGTSGRRGETQYF. In nucleotides, the CDR3 is TGCAGTGCCGAAGCGGGGACTAGCGGGAGGAGGGGGGAGACCCAGTACTTC. The V gene is TRBV20-1, the J gene TRBJ2-5; 15 positions agree with TRBD2. Looked up from germline, CDR1 is DFQATT and CDR2 is SNEGSKA (reference sequence). After removal of 6 bases from V and 5 bases from J, the junction contained 13 bases not matched to a gene. The CDR3 extends over 17 amino acids.

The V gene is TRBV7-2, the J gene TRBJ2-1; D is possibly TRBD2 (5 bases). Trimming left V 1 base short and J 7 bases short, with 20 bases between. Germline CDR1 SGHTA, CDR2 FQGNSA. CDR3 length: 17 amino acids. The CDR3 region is CASSLVPPSGMGNEQFF. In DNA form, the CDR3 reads TGTGCCAGCAGCTTAGTGCCACCGTCGGGAATGGGTAATGAGCAGTTCTTC.

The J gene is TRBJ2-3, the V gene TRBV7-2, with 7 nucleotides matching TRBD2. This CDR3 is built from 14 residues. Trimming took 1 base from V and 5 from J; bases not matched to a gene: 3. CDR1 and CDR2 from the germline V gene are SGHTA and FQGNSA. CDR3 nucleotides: TGTGCCAGCAGCTTAGTTTCTAGCGGAGATACGCAGTATTTT. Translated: CASSLVSSGDTQYF.

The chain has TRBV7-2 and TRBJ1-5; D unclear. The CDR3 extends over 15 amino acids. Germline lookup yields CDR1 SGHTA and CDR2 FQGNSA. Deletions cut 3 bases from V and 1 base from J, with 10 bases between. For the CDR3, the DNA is TGTGCCAGCAGCTTGCATCCGATAAGCAATCAGCCCCAGCATTTT. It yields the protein CASSLHPISNQPQHF.

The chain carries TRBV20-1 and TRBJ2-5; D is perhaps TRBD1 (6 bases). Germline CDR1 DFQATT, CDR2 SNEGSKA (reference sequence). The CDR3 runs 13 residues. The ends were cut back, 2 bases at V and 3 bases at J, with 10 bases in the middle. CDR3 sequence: CSARPTGEETQYF. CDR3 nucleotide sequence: TGCAGTGCTAGACCGACAGGAGAAGAGACCCAGTACTTC.

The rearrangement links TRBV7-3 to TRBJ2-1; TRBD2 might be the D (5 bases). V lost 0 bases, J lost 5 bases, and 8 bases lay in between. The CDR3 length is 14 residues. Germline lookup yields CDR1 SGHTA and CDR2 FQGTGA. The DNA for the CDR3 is TGTGCCAGCAGCTTAACTAGCGACGACAATGAGCAGTTCTTC. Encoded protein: CASSLTSDDNEQFF.

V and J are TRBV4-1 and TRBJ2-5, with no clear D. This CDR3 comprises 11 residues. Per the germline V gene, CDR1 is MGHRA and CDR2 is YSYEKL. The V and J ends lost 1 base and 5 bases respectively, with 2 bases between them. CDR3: CASSQAETQYF. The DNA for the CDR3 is TGCGCCAGCAGCCAAGCTGAGACCCAGTACTTC.

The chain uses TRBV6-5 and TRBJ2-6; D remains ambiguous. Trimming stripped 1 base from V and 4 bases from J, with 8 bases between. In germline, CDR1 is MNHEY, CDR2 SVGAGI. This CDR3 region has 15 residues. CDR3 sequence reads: CASSYWVSGANVLTF. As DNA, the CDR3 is TGTGCCAGCAGTTACTGGGTGTCAGGGGCCAACGTCCTGACTTTC.

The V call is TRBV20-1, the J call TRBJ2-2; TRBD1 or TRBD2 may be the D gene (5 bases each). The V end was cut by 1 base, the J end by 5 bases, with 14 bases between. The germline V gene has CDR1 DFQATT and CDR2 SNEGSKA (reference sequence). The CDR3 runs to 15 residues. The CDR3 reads CSARARGAWTGELFF. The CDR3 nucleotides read TGCAGTGCTAGAGCGAGAGGGGCTTGGACCGGGGAGCTGTTTTTT.

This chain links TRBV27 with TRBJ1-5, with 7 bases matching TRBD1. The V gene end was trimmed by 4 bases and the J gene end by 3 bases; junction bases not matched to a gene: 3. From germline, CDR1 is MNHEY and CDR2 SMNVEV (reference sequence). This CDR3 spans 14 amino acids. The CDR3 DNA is TGTGCCAGCAGTTCGGACAGGTTCAATCAGCCCCAGCATTTT. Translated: CASSSDRFNQPQHF.